These T cell receptor beta chains were read from a single sample in a study of molecular identifiers for immune sequencing clone quantification. TCRdb fed the PCR reads into MiXCR, producing one record per CDR3 protein. The sample lists about 320,000 distinct CDR3 sequences, roughly a quarter occurring once. The sample was naive CD8+ T cells from blood, with Jurkat cell RNA spiked in. The receptor source for this set is a human donor in good health. Some libraries in this study had Jurkat cell RNA spiked in. The CDR3 runs from the conserved cysteine through the conserved F or W. D genes are given only for firm matches. Size tells how often a clone was seen (once, few, many) or the class of an expanded clone, and some rows leave it out.

j_call clone_size v_call d_call cdr3_aa cdr3_nt
TRBJ2-3 . TRBV7-2 . CVSRWGAGVATDTQYF TGTGTCAGCAGGTGGGGGGCAGGGGTCGCAACAGATACGCAGTATTTT
TRBJ2-5 many TRBV7-9 . CASNDRETQYF TGTGCCAGCAACGATAGAGAGACCCAGTACTTC
TRBJ1-1 few TRBV6-5 TRBD1 CASSTGQGFEAFF TGTGCCAGCAGCACCGGACAGGGGTTTGAAGCTTTCTTT
TRBJ2-7 . TRBV4-1 . CASSQDPGTSYEQYF TGCGCCAGCAGCCAAGATCCCGGCACGTCCTACGAGCAGTACTTC
TRBJ1-3 . TRBV30 . CAWTEPGFRGNTIYF TGTGCCTGGACTGAACCGGGGTTTAGAGGAAACACCATATATTTT
TRBJ2-7 . TRBV27 . CASSPSGGGAYEQYF TGTGCCAGCAGTCCTAGCGGAGGGGGCGCCTACGAGCAGTACTTC
TRBJ2-5 . TRBV29-1 . CSVPLIGPGKPQYF TGCAGCGTCCCCCTTATCGGGCCGGGGAAGCCCCAGTACTTC
TRBJ2-7 many TRBV6-1 . CASSPSLSVASEQYF TGTGCCAGCAGTCCCTCGTTAAGTGTGGCGAGCGAGCAGTACTTC
TRBJ1-1 many TRBV7-6 . CASSLEQNTEAFF TGTGCCAGCAGCTTAGAGCAGAACACTGAAGCTTTCTTT
TRBJ2-3 many TRBV4-2 . CASSQGTTQYF TGTGCCAGCAGCCAAGGTACTACGCAGTATTTT
TRBJ2-1 many TRBV18 . CASSPESRVFEQFF TGTGCCAGCTCACCGGAGAGTCGGGTATTTGAGCAGTTCTTC
TRBJ2-7 many TRBV29-1 . CSVELAGAGDEQYF TGCAGCGTTGAATTGGCGGGGGCTGGGGACGAGCAGTACTTC
TRBJ2-7 . TRBV20-1 . CSAPDSGDYEQYF TGCAGTGCTCCTGACAGTGGGGACTACGAGCAGTACTTC
TRBJ2-1 . TRBV7-2 TRBD2 CASSELAGRSYNEQFF TGTGCCAGCAGCGAGCTAGCGGGACGCTCCTACAATGAGCAGTTCTTC
TRBJ2-3 . TRBV9 TRBD2 CASSTGGLAADTQYF TGTGCCAGCAGCACCGGAGGACTAGCAGCAGATACGCAGTATTTT
TRBJ2-7 few TRBV7-9 . CASSYEQGLGQYEQYF TGTGCCAGCAGCTACGAACAGGGATTAGGGCAGTACGAGCAGTACTTC
TRBJ1-4 few TRBV4-2 . CASSQDFGATNEKLFF TGTGCCAGCAGCCAAGACTTCGGGGCAACTAATGAAAAACTGTTTTTT
TRBJ2-5 . TRBV6-6 TRBD2 CASIGGGGETQYF TGTGCCAGCATTGGCGGGGGGGGAGAGACCCAGTACTTC
TRBJ2-7 . TRBV6-2/TRBV6-3 . CASSYGLGGTRYEQYF TGTGCCAGCAGTTACGGCCTTGGCGGGACCCGCTACGAGCAGTACTTC
TRBJ1-1 many TRBV12-3/TRBV12-4 . CASSRRPDPEAFF TGTGCCAGCAGTCGCAGACCGGATCCTGAAGCTTTCTTT
TRBJ2-5 many TRBV13 . CASSSVGYQETQYF TGTGCCAGCAGCTCCGTCGGGTACCAAGAGACCCAGTACTTC
TRBJ2-5 few TRBV13 . CASSLGWGQETQYF TGTGCCAGCAGCTTAGGCTGGGGCCAAGAGACCCAGTACTTC
TRBJ2-3 many TRBV6-1 . CASSEFGGGRDTQYF TGTGCCAGCAGTGAATTCGGAGGGGGTCGGGATACGCAGTATTTT
TRBJ2-3 . TRBV29-1 . CSVLETDTQYF TGCAGCGTACTAGAGACAGATACGCAGTATTTT
TRBJ2-3 . TRBV7-9 . CASSTLPGGTDTQYF TGTGCCAGCAGCACTCTCCCAGGCGGCACAGATACGCAGTATTTT
TRBJ2-7 . TRBV7-9 . CASSTTSPYEQYF TGTGCCAGCAGCACAACCTCGCCCTACGAGCAGTACTTC
TRBJ1-4 . TRBV12-3/TRBV12-4 . CASSFRVATNEKLFF TGTGCCAGCAGTTTTCGGGTGGCAACTAATGAAAAACTGTTTTTT
TRBJ2-5 . TRBV6-2/TRBV6-3 . CASSTTGTPFGTQYF TGTGCCAGCAGTACTACCGGGACTCCCTTCGGGACCCAGTACTTC
TRBJ2-7 many TRBV6-2/TRBV6-3 . CASSPDRVQYF TGTGCCAGCAGTCCGGATAGGGTGCAGTACTTC
TRBJ2-3 . TRBV20-1 . CSAPDLSQGGGDTQYF TGCAGTGCTCCTGACTTATCGCAGGGGGGCGGGGATACGCAGTATTTT
TRBJ2-3 . TRBV9 . CASSVGGRSADTQYF TGTGCCAGCAGCGTAGGTGGCCGGTCCGCAGATACGCAGTATTTT
TRBJ2-7 . TRBV6-5 TRBD2 CASSPYSASGSYEQYF TGTGCCAGCAGTCCATACTCGGCTAGCGGGAGCTACGAGCAGTACTTC
TRBJ2-7 few TRBV29-1 TRBD1 CSVLTGGSYEQYF TGCAGCGTTCTAACAGGGGGCTCGTACGAGCAGTACTTC
TRBJ1-1 many TRBV5-8 . CASSLVQGWTEAFF TGTGCCAGCAGCTTGGTGCAGGGGTGGACTGAAGCTTTCTTT
TRBJ1-5 few TRBV20-1 . CSARDNRGSIHNQPQHF TGCAGTGCTAGAGATAACCGGGGGTCAATTCACAATCAGCCCCAGCATTTT
TRBJ1-2 . TRBV13 TRBD1 CASSSRGQGFFGYTF TGTGCCAGCAGCAGCCGCGGACAGGGGTTCTTTGGCTACACCTTC
TRBJ2-3 many TRBV7-2 . CASRTVGTDTQYF TGTGCCAGCAGAACAGTCGGCACAGATACGCAGTATTTT
TRBJ1-4 few TRBV2 . CASSTGDVNERLFF TGTGCCAGCAGTACCGGGGACGTGAATGAAAGACTGTTTTTT
TRBJ2-2 few TRBV7-8 TRBD2 CASSPGTTPGELFF TGTGCCAGCAGCCCCGGGACTACCCCCGGGGAGCTGTTTTTT
TRBJ2-1 . TRBV7-9 TRBD1 CASSSQGAGKFF TGTGCCAGCAGCTCGCAGGGGGCAGGAAAGTTCTTC
TRBJ2-7 many TRBV4-3 TRBD1 CASSQDWSRTGVYEQYF TGCGCCAGCAGCCAAGATTGGAGTCGGACAGGGGTCTACGAGCAGTACTTC
TRBJ2-6 . TRBV4-1 . CASSQDRNTGTGANVLTF TGCGCCAGCAGCCAAGATAGGAACACAGGGACTGGGGCCAACGTCCTGACTTTC
TRBJ1-5 many TRBV6-2/TRBV6-3 . CASSQLRLQPQHF TGTGCCAGCAGTCAACTACGGTTACAGCCCCAGCATTTT
TRBJ1-1 many TRBV5-6 . CASSLQGTAEAFF TGCGCCAGCAGCTTGCAGGGTACAGCTGAAGCTTTCTTT
TRBJ1-6 few TRBV4-3 . CASSQDFPESSPLHF TGCGCCAGCAGCCAAGATTTCCCCGAGAGTTCACCCCTCCACTTT
TRBJ1-1 . TRBV6-1 . CASRRGVNAEAFF TGTGCTAGCCGTCGCGGAGTTAACGCTGAAGCTTTCTTT
TRBJ2-3 many TRBV13 TRBD1 CASSSGTASTDTQYF TGTGCCAGCAGCTCCGGGACAGCTAGCACAGATACGCAGTATTTT
TRBJ1-1 . TRBV20-1 . CSARETITNTEAFF TGCAGTGCTAGAGAGACGATTACGAACACTGAAGCTTTCTTT
TRBJ2-3 many TRBV20-1 TRBD2 CSARDYSGIVADTQYF TGCAGTGCTAGAGATTATAGCGGGATTGTTGCAGATACGCAGTATTTT
TRBJ1-4 . TRBV7-6 . CASSLVGTTGEKLFF TGTGCCAGCAGCTTAGTTGGGACCACGGGTGAAAAACTGTTTTTT
TRBJ1-2 many TRBV14 . CASENGYTF TGTGCCAGCGAGAATGGCTACACCTTC
TRBJ2-7 . TRBV13 TRBD1 CASSDGTGAPHEQYF TGTGCCAGCAGCGACGGGACAGGGGCCCCCCACGAGCAGTACTTC
TRBJ2-5 . TRBV3-1 TRBD1 CASSQDLTGAETQYF TGTGCCAGCAGCCAAGATTTAACAGGGGCAGAGACCCAGTACTTC
TRBJ1-2 . TRBV4-3 TRBD1 CASSQRTQGYYGYTF TGCGCCAGCAGCCAACGTACACAGGGGTACTATGGCTACACCTTC
TRBJ1-1 . TRBV28 . CASSLRDSPMNTEAFF TGTGCCAGCAGTTTACGCGACAGCCCAATGAACACTGAAGCTTTCTTT